This T cell receptor beta chain emerged from a study of shared clonotypes between healthy human individuals (TCRdb year 2020). Context from the whole study: The cohort comprised two women and three men aged 18 to 49 years. For each donor, three plates each were used for CD4 naive and CD4 memory, two plates were used for CD8 naive, and one plate was used for CD8 memory. To estimate repertoire size and how much clonotypes are shared between individuals, the study performed deep sequencing of blood TCR repertoires from roughly five healthy adults. Different laboratories and diverse techniques were used to prepare libraries and sequence TCR repertoires, to increase sequencing depth and limit assay-specific biases. Between about 0.94 and 8.9 billion PBMCs per donor were obtained by leukapheresis. General findings and caveats noted by the study authors: Pairwise subsampling indicated that sequencing depth was expected to affect the degree of clonotype sharing among donors. Larger estimated clonotype richness was generally found for naive subsets than for memory subsets. Higher generation probabilities were observed for clonotypes shared by all four sorted-subset donors than for non-shared clonotypes. Because the study included a small number of donors, the genetic and exposure-history diversity represented was limited. Sampling was limited to blood, and TCR repertoires in tissue likely differ from TCR repertoires in blood. Approximately 4.8% of naive CD4, 3.5% of naive CD8, 2% to 2.5% of memory CD4, and around 0.42% of memory CD8 clonotypes were shared across several donors. Incomplete sequencing was indicated by rarefaction of sorted-subset datasets, despite the large sequencing depth.

The junction carries 16 bases between V and J, which are trimmed by 9 bases and 1 base respectively. From a lookup of the germline V gene (reference sequence), CDR1 and CDR2 are LNHDA and SQIVND. The CDR3 holds 15 amino acids from the cysteine to the phenylalanine. Of the read, only the CDR3 DNA is kept; its 45 bases are in frame from base 1. Using the deep immunoSEQ assay, multiplex PCR amplified TCR CDR3 regions from genomic DNA. Extracted genomic DNA from each cell subset was spread evenly across all wells of several immunoSEQ 96-well plates, with each plate serving as a replicate. Each replicate PCR for sorted subsets received around 200 ng genomic DNA, equal to roughly 29,000 T cell genomes. Purified libraries were measured with a Qubit 3.0 fluorometer, size-checked on a Bioanalyzer 2100, and measured again with the KAPA Library Quantification kit. Every immunoSEQ 96-well plate was sequenced on a dedicated single-read 150-cycle Illumina NextSeq 550 flow cell. Processing in the source paper ran as follows. Because the immunoSEQ output held only junctional sequences and lacked quality scores, the filtering could not match the filtering applied to full-length reads. To assign V/J genes and CDR3, sequences were annotated using PyIR, a Python wrapper for IgBLAST v1.9, with IMGT germline references. Any read was removed if the V/J assignment was weak (E-value above 1e-6), the CDR3 was missing, or the read contained stop codons, out-of-frame junctions, or ambiguous translated residues. V3J clonotypes were defined as sequences sharing an identical inferred V gene, J gene, and CDR3 amino acid sequence. To compute the percentage overlap between repertoires, the number of shared unique clonotypes was divided by the size of the smaller repertoire. Richness of each repertoire was evaluated using RTK rarefaction, the Chao1 estimator, and Recon v2.1 estimates of unobserved clonotypes. Generation probabilities for all TCRbeta clonotypes obtained by the gDNA method from four donors were computed using OLGA. TCRdb's version of the immuneACCESS table is confined to in-frame rearrangements and falls short of the full clone set. An unresolved V gene accounts for under half of the shortfall where checked; the remainder is of unknown origin. From that table come the V and J calls and clone size; the DNA was used to work out D and trimming. Present in this sample are 2 million to 2.5 million clones, approximately 95% of which were seen just once. The ten most abundant clones make up under 0.45% of the sample.

Donors were healthy HIV-negative adults with no recently reported acute infections or vaccinations. Only Caucasian adults living in Nashville, Tennessee, USA were represented among the donors. Magnetic negative selection was used to enrich CD4+ T cells, after which naive cells were positively selected on CD45RA and the negative fraction became the memory subset. After blood collection by leukapheresis, PBMCs were isolated using Ficoll-Histopaque density gradient centrifugation and then cryopreserved in the vapor phase of liquid nitrogen. Analytical flow cytometry was used to check the purity and quantity of each magnetically sorted T cell population. Genomic DNA was isolated from each sorted fraction and quantified by UV absorbance on a Nanodrop 2000c. Points on this clone: The clone's antigen remains unknown. Qualities for individual bases were not recorded, and no much larger clone is one base off.

The rearrangement joined TRBV19 to TRBJ1-5, with the D gene call left open. Sequenced sample: naive CD4+ T cells from PBMCs. This sample's cell subset or site label indicates: CD45RA+ positively selected. The receptor's source is a man aged 18-30 years in good health. Some clones in this sample may be carry-over from other donors' samples. The sequenced DNA: TGTGCCAGAAAAGAAGAGACTACAAGCAATCAGCCCCAGCATTTT. The encoded protein is CARKEETTSNQPQHF.